Listed here is a single TCR beta chain. The data belong to a study of blood T cell repertoires in COVID-19. The V and J ends lost 5 bases and 5 bases, in that order; junction bases with no gene match: 7. Looked up from germline, CDR1 is SGHAT and CDR2 is FQNNGV. This CDR3 has 16 residues. Some clones are missing from TCRdb's copy, which holds only in-frame ones; the method was immunoSEQ multiplex PCR. This table has about 190,000 clones, roughly 82% appearing once. The TCR originated in a woman in her 30s with acute or convalescent COVID-19. The chain joins TRBV11-2 to TRBJ2-5; the match to TRBD2 covers 14 bases. Sequenced material: peripheral blood. CDR3 in DNA: TGTGCCAGCAGCCCCGGGACTAGCGGGAGCTTGGAGACCCAGTACTTC. This encodes CASSPGTSGSLETQYF.